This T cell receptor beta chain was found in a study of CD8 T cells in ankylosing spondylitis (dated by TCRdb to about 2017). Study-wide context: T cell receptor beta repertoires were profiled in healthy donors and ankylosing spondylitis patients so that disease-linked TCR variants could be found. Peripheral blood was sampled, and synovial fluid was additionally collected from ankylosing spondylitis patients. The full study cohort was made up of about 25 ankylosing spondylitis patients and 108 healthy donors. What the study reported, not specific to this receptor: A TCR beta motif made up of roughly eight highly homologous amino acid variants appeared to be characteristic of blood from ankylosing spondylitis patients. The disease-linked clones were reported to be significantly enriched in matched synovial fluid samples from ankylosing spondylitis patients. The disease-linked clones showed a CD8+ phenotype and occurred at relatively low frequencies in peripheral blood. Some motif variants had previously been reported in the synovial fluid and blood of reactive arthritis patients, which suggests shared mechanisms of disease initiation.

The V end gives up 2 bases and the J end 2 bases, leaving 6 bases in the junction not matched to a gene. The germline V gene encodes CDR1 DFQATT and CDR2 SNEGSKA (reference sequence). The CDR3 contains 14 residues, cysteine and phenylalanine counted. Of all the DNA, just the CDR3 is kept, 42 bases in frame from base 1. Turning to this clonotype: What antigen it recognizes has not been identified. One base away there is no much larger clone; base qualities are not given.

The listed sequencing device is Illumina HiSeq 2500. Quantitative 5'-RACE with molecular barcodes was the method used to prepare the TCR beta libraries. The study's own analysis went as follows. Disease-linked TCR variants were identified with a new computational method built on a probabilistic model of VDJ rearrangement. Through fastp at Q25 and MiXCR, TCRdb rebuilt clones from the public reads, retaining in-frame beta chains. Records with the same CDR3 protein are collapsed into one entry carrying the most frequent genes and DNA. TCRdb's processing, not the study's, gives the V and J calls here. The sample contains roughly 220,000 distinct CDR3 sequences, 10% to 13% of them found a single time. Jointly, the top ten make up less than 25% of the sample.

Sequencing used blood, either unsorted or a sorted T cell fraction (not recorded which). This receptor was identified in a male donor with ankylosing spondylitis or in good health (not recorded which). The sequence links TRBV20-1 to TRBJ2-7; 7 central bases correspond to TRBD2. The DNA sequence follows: TGCAGTGCTAGAAAGCCTAGCGGAACCTACGAGCAGTACTTC. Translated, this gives CSARKPSGTYEQYF.